Here is one T cell receptor (beta chain) with its context. Carried by the TCR beta cDNA libraries were unique molecular identifiers. TCRdb reprocessed the PCR reads with MiXCR, giving one entry per CDR3 protein. The sample has a few hundred thousand distinct CDR3 sequences; approximately 37% are singletons. This sample is part of a study of post-analysis software for immune sequencing data. This receptor was obtained from a girl aged 2 to 10 with multiple sclerosis. The sample was blood.

CDR3 nucleotides: TGTGCCAGCAGATCACAGGGGGCTAGTGAAAAACTGTTTTTT. This translates into CASRSQGASEKLFF. The chain recombines TRBV12-3 or TRBV12-4 with TRBJ1-4; TRBD1 matches at 9 bases. V shed 6 bases, J shed 7 bases, and the junction held 6 bases outside the gene matches. CDR3 size: 14 residues.